This TCR beta chain was sequenced for a study of shared clonotypes between healthy human individuals. V lost 0 bases and J lost 9, with 12 bases in between. Germline lookup yields CDR1 SGDLS and CDR2 YYNGEE. The CDR3 spans 13 residues. The table came from immunoSEQ multiplex PCR; TCRdb's copy has only in-frame clones and leaves some out. The profile shows about 2,200,000 clones, 85% to 95% of them singletons. Terminally differentiated effector memory CD45RA+ cells were left out of the naive CD8 fraction, which was CD45RO-negative and positively selected for CCR7. Sequenced: naive CD8+ T cells from PBMCs. The receptor was isolated from a man younger than 30 in good health. Some clones in this sample may be carry-over from other donors' samples. V and J are TRBV9 and TRBJ1-2, with D unclear. The CDR3 DNA is TGTGCCAGCAGCGTAGCCCCTGAGATCAGCTACACCTTC. Translated: CASSVAPEISYTF. Drawing the rest from reference TRBV9 and TRBJ1-2, the complete variable domain is DSGVTQTPKHLITATGQRVTLRCSPRSGDLSVYWYQQSLDQGLQFLIQYYNGEERAKGNILERFSAQQFPDLHSELNLSSLELGDSALYFCASSVAPEISYTFGSGTRLTVV.